This T cell receptor beta chain came from a study of T cell repertoires in cytomegalovirus infection. The wider study: A matching HLA type, together with CMV infection, was signaled by public TCR beta signatures. Regarding the study as a whole: The study identified carriers of CMV plus the relevant HLA from cumulative public TCR beta family frequency.

Using its own MiXCR run on the reads, TCRdb lists one record per CDR3 protein. The table records roughly 760,000 distinct CDR3 sequences, roughly 35% of them present only once. As concerns this clonotype: What it binds is unknown.

Trimming took 3 bases from V and 9 from J, leaving 21 bases between them. CDR1 is ENHRY and CDR2 is SYGVKD in the germline V gene. The length of the CDR3 is 17 residues. Material: PBMCs. The TCR was taken from a human donor in good health (CMV status not recorded). Some clones in this sample may be carry-over from other donors' samples. This rearrangement joins TRBV10-3 to TRBJ1-6; D ambiguous. This chain's CDR3 is CAISEGRLVRDGSPLHF. The CDR3 DNA follows: TGTGCCATCAGTGAAGGACGGCTCGTGCGGGATGGTTCACCCCTCCACTTT.